This TCR beta chain was retrieved from a study of T cells in narcolepsy. On the study more broadly: Enrolled donors included narcolepsy type 1 or type 2 patients and healthy controls.

The ends lost 1 base at V and 1 base at J; junction bases unmatched: 9. This CDR3 has 17 residues. The germline V gene encodes CDR1 SGHRS and CDR2 YFSETQ. On this clone itself: The antigen remains unidentified.

Regarding the study as a whole: Autoreactive clonotypes reportedly recurred in blood of same and different patients, not controls. HCRT-specific and TRIB2-specific autoreactive clonotypes appeared among same-patient CSF and blood CD4+ clonotypes. Some memory CD4+ repertoires had no autoreactive clone sequences.

Sequencing was performed with immunoSEQ multiplex PCR; in TCRdb, only in-frame clones are kept and a portion is missing. The sample has some 30,000 clones, about 90% seen once. The chain employs TRBV5-1 and TRBJ1-2; TRBD1 aligns across 8 bases. This clonotype originated in a human donor in good health. The sample comprised memory (CD45RA-) CD4+ T cells from blood. For the CDR3, the DNA is TGCGCCAGCAGCTTGCGACAGGGGTCCACACTTAACTATGGCTACACCTTC. Translating gives CASSLRQGSTLNYGYTF.